This paragraph covers one TCR beta chain sequence. These data originate in a study of blood T cell repertoires in COVID-19. Method: immunoSEQ multiplex PCR; TCRdb's copy keeps in-frame clones and lacks some. The data show 300,000 to 350,000 clones, 86% seen once. The specimen sequenced was PBMCs or T cells enriched from blood (not recorded which). The origin of this receptor is a woman aged 40 to 55 with acute COVID-19.

CDR3 in amino acids: CASSSSDRVLGGYTF. The CDR3 DNA is TGTGCCAGCAGTTCATCGGACAGGGTATTAGGTGGCTACACCTTC. V usage is TRBV6-5 and J usage is TRBJ1-2; 8 nucleotides agree with TRBD1. CDR1 and CDR2 (germline): MNHEY, SVGAGI. The CDR3 consists of 15 residues. With V trimmed by 4 bases and J by 7 bases, 11 bases remained unmatched.